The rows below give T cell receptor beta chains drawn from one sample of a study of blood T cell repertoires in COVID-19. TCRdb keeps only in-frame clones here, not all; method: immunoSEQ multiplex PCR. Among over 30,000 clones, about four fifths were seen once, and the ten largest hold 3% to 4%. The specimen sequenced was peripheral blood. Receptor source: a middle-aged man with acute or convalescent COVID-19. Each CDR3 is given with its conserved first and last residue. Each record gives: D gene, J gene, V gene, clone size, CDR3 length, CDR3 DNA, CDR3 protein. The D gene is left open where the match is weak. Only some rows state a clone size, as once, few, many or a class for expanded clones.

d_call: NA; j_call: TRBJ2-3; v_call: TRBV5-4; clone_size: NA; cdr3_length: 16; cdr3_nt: TGTGCCAGCAGCTTGGGCAGGGGAGGGAGCACAGATACGCAGTATTTT; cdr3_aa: CASSLGRGGSTDTQYF
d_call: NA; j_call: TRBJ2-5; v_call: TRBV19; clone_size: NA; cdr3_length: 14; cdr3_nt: TGTGCCACCTTAAAGGGGCAGTTCCAAGAGACCCAGTACTTC; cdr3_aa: CATLKGQFQETQYF
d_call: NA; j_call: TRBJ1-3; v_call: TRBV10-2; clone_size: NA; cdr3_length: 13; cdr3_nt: TGCGCCACCTTAGACAGCTCTGGAAACACCATATATTTT; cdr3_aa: CATLDSSGNTIYF
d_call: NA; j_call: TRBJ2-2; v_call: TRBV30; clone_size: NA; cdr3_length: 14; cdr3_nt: TGTGCCTGGAGACAGGGCGCGAACACCGGGGAGCTGTTTTTT; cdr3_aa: CAWRQGANTGELFF
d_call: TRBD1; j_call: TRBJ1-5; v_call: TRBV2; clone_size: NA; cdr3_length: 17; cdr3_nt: TGTGCCAGCAGTGAAGCACAGGGGAGAGACGGCAATCAGCCCCAGCATTTT; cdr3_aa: CASSEAQGRDGNQPQHF
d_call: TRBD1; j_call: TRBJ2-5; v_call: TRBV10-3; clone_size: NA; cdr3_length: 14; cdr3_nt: TGTGCCGCAGGACTGGGACAGCAGAAAGAGACCCAGTACTTC; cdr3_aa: CAAGLGQQKETQYF
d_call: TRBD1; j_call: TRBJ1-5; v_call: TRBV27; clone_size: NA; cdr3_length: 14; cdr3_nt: TGTGCCAGCAGCCCACAGGGGAACAATCAGCCCCAGCATTTT; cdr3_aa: CASSPQGNNQPQHF
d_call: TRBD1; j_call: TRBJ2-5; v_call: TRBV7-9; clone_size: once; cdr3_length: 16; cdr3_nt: TGTGCCAGCAGCCCTGTTCGTAGGACAGGAAGAGAGACCCAGTACTTC; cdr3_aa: CASSPVRRTGRETQYF
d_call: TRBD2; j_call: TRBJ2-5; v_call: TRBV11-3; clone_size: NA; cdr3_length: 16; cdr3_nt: TGTGCCAGCAGCCGAGGACTAGCGGGATCTCAAGAGACCCAGTACTTC; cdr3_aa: CASSRGLAGSQETQYF
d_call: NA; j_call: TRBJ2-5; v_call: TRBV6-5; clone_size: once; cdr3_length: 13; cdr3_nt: TGTGCCACCCGACAGGGACTCCAAGAGACCCAGTACTTC; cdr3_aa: CATRQGLQETQYF
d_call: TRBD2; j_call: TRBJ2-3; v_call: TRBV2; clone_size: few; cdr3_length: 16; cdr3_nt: TGTGCCAGCAGTGCTCGGGGGGGAGCTAGCACAGATACGCAGTATTTT; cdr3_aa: CASSARGGASTDTQYF
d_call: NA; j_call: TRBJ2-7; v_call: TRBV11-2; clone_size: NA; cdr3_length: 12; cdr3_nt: TGTGCCAGCAGCCTTAGTTCCTACGAGCAGTACTTC; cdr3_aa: CASSLSSYEQYF
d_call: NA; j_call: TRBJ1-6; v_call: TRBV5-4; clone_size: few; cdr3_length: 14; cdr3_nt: TGTGCCAGCAGCCCGGCCCACGGGGGTTCACCCCTCCACTTT; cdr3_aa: CASSPAHGGSPLHF
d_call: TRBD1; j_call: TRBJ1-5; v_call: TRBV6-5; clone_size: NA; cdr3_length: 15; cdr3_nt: TGTGCCAGCAGTACCGTACAGGGGAACGGCCAGCCCCAGCATTTT; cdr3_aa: CASSTVQGNGQPQHF
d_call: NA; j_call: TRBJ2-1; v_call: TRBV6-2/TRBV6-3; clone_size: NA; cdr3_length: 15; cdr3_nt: TGTGCCAGCAGTTCAGGGACTCCTTTAATTAATGAGCAGTTCTTC; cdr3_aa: CASSSGTPLINEQFF
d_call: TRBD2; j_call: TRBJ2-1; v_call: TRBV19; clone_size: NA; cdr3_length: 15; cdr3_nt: TGTGCCAGTAGTATGGGACTAGCGGGAGGGTATGAGCAGTTCTTC; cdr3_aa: CASSMGLAGGYEQFF
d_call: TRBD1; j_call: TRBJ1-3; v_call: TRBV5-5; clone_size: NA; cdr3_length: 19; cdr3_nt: TGTGCCAGCAGCTTGGCCGGGACAGGGCTCCAATCATCTGGAAACACCATATATTTT; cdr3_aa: CASSLAGTGLQSSGNTIYF
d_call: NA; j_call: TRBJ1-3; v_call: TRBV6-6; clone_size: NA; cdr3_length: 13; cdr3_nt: TGTGCCAGCACCCGGACAGCTGGAAACACCATATATTTT; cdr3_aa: CASTRTAGNTIYF
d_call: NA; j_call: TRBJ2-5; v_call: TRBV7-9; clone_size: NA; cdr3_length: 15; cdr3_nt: TGTGCCAGCACTCAGGCCGGGGAATCTGAGGAGACCCAGTACTTC; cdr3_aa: CASTQAGESEETQYF
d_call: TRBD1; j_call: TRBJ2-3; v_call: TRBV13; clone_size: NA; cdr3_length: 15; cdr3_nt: TGTGCCAGCAGCCATTGGACAGGGGGCACAGATACGCAGTATTTT; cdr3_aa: CASSHWTGGTDTQYF
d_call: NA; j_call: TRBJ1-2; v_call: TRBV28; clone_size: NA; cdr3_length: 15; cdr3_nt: TGTGCCAGCAGTGCCCGGCCAGGTGACCCCTATGGCTACACCTTC; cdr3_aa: CASSARPGDPYGYTF
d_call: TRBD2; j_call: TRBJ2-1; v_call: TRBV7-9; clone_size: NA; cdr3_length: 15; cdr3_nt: TGTGCCAGCAGCCCTACGGCGGGGGGGTACAATGAGCAGTTCTTC; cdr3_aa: CASSPTAGGYNEQFF
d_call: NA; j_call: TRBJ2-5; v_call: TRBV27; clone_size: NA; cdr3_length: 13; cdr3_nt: TGTGCCAGCAGCTCCTACTATGGAGAGACCCAGTACTTC; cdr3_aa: CASSSYYGETQYF
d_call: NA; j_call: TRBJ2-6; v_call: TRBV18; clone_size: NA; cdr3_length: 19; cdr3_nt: TGTGCCAGCGAAGACAGGCGAGAACTCTTAAAGACTGGGGCCAACGTCCTGACTTTC; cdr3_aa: CASEDRRELLKTGANVLTF
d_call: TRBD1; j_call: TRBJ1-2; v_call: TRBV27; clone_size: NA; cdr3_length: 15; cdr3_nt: TGTGCCAGCAGTTTATCGGATGAGGGGGCAGATGGCTACACCTTC; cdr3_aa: CASSLSDEGADGYTF
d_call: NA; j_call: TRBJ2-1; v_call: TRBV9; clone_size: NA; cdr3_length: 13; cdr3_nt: TGTGCCAGCAGCGTAGCTTCCGGTTCCGAGCAGTTCTTC; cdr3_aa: CASSVASGSEQFF
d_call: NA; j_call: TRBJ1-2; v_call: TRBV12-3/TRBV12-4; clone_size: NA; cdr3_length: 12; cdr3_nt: TGTGCCAGCAGTCCCCACATTCCTGGCTACACCTTC; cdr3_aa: CASSPHIPGYTF
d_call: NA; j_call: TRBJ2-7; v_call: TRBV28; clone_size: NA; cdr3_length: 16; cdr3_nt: TGTGCCAGCAGACAGGGAGGCAGGGGGTTCGAAGGCGAGCAGTACTTC; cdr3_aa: CASRQGGRGFEGEQYF
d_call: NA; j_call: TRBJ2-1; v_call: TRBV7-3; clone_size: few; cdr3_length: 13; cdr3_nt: TGTGCCAGCAGCAAAGAGAGCAGGGGTGAGCAGTTCTTC; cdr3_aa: CASSKESRGEQFF
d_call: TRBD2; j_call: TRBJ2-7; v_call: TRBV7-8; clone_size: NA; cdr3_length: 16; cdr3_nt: TGTGCCAGCAGCAACTTACTAGCGGGGGTCTCCTACGAGCAGTACTTC; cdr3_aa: CASSNLLAGVSYEQYF
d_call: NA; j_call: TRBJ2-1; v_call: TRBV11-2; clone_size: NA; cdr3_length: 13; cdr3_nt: TGTGCCAGCAGCCCCGGGATGAGCAATGAGCAGTTCTTC; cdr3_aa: CASSPGMSNEQFF
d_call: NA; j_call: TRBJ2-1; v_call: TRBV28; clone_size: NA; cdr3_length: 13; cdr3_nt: TGTGCCAGCAGCCCACCCGGGTTTCGAGAGCAGTTCTTC; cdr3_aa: CASSPPGFREQFF
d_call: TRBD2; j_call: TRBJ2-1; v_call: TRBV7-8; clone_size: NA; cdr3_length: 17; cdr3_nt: TGTGCCAGCAGCTTAGTGGGGACTATTAGCTCCTACAATGAGCAGTTCTTC; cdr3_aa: CASSLVGTISSYNEQFF
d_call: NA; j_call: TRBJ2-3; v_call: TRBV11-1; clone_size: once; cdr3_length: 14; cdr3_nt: TGTGCCAGCAGCTTACGGGGTCCCGCGGATACGCAGTATTTT; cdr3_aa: CASSLRGPADTQYF
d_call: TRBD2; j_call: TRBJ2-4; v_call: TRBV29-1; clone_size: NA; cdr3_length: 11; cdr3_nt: TGCAGCGTTGTGGGAGGGAACATTCAGTACTTC; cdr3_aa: CSVVGGNIQYF
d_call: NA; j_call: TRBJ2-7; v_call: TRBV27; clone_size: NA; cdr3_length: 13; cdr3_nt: TGTGCCAGCAGTTTTGCGAAACCCTACGAGCAGTACTTC; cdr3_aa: CASSFAKPYEQYF
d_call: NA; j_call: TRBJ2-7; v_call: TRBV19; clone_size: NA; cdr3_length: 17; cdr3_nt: TGTGCCAGTAGTATCGGCAACATCGGGCTAGCGAAATACGAGCAGTACTTC; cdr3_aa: CASSIGNIGLAKYEQYF
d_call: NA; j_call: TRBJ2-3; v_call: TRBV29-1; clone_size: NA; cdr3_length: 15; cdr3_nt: TGCAGCGTCCGAAGGGGCATCACTAGCACAGATACGCAGTATTTT; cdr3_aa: CSVRRGITSTDTQYF
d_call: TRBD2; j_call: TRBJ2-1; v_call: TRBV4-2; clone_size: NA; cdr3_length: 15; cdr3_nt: TGTGCCAGCAGCCAAGAAACTAGCGGCTACAATGAGCAGTTCTTC; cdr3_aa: CASSQETSGYNEQFF
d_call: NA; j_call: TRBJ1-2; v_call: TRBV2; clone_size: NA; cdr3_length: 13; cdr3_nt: TGTGCCAGCAGTGGAGGCCCTTACTATGGCTACACCTTC; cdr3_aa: CASSGGPYYGYTF
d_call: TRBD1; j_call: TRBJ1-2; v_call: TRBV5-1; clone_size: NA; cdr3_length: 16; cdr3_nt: TGCGCCAGCAGCCTCCGGGCAGGGGGCTTGAACTATGGCTACACCTTC; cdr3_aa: CASSLRAGGLNYGYTF
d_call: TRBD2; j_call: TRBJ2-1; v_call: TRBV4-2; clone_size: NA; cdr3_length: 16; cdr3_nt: TGTGCCAGCAGCCAAGATCTGGGTAGCGGGGGGAATGAGCAGTTCTTC; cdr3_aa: CASSQDLGSGGNEQFF
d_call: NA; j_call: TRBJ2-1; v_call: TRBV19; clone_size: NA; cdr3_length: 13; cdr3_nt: TGTGCCAGTAACTGGGCCGTTCACAATGAGCAGTTCTTC; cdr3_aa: CASNWAVHNEQFF
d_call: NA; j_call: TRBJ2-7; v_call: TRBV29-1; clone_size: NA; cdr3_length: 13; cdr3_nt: TGCAGCGTTCTAACAGGAATCTCCTACGAGCAGTACTTC; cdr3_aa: CSVLTGISYEQYF
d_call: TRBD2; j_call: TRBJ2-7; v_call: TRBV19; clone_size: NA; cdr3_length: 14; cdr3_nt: TGTGCCAGTTCGGCTAGCGGGAGAGCATACGAGCAGTACTTC; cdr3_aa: CASSASGRAYEQYF
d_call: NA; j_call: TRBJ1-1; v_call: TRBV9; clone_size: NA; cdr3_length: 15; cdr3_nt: TGTGCCAGCAGCGCTATCCCAGGGGATCGGACTGAAGCTTTCTTT; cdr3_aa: CASSAIPGDRTEAFF
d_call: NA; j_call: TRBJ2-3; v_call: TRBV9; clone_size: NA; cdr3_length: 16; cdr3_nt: TGTGCCAGCAGCGGTCAGGGCGCGGGAAGCACAGATACGCAGTATTTT; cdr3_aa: CASSGQGAGSTDTQYF
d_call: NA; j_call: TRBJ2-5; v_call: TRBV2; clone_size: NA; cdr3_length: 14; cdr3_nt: TGTGCCAGCAGCGGACAGACCCTTCGGGAGACCCAGTACTTC; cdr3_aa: CASSGQTLRETQYF
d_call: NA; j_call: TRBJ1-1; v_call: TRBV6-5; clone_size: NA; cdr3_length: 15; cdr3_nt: TGTGCCAGCAGTTACTCCGCCAGGGGGAACACTGAAGCTTTCTTT; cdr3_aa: CASSYSARGNTEAFF
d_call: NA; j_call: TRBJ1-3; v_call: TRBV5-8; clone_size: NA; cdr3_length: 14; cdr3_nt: TGTGCCAGCAGCTTGTTCGGCTCTGGAAACACCATATATTTT; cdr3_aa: CASSLFGSGNTIYF
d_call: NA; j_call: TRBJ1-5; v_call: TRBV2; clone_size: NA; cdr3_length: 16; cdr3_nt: TGTGCCAGCAGTGAATTCGGGGAAGCGAGCAATCAGCCCCAGCATTTT; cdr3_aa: CASSEFGEASNQPQHF
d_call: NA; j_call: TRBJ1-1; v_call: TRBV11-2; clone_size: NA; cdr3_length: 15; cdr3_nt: TGTGCCAGCAGCTTAGATCCGGGTTCTAACACTGAAGCTTTCTTT; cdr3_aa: CASSLDPGSNTEAFF
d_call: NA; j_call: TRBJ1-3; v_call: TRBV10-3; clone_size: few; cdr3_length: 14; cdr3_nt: TGTGCCATCAGTGAGTCCTTTCAGGGAAACACCATATATTTT; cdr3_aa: CAISESFQGNTIYF